The 28 T cell receptor beta chains listed next were all sequenced from one sample in a study of a mutant IDH1 vaccine in newly diagnosed glioma. These receptors have no identified antigens. This sample's time point: week 23, last vaccination. A 20-mer mutant IDH1 peptide at 300 ug was injected subcutaneously with topical imiquimod. The method was immunoSEQ multiplex PCR; TCRdb's version includes in-frame clones alone and lacks a portion of them. The data contain about 65,000 clones, roughly 85% of them seen just once; the ten biggest clones take up 4%. The specimen comprised PBMCs, sampled from a glioma patient whose treatment included an IDH1 peptide vaccine. The receptor set was obtained from a man aged 30 to 39 with glioma.

The chain's CDR3 is CASSFSFNTEAFF. Here the CDR3 DNA reads TGTGCCAGCAGCTTCTCTTTTAACACTGAAGCTTTCTTT. V and J are TRBV7-2 and TRBJ1-1; unclear D gene. V was shortened by 3 bases and J by 2 bases, with 7 bases between the two germline ends. CDR1 and CDR2 from the germline V gene are SGHTA and FQGNSA. The CDR3 runs to 13 residues.

The gene calls are TRBV5-1 and TRBJ2-5; D is possibly TRBD1 or TRBD2 (5 bases each). The J call is doubtful: the DNA matches TRBJ2-7 better. Germline CDR1 is SGHRS and CDR2 is YFSETQ. There are 13 residues in the CDR3. The CDR3: CASSRETAYEQYF. The CDR3 DNA reads TGCGCCAGCAGCAGGGAGACAGCTTACGAGCAGTACTTC.

This rearrangement joins TRBV13 to TRBJ1-1; no definite D call. The germline V gene encodes CDR1 PRHDT and CDR2 FYEKMQ (reference sequence). Trimming took off 5 bases at V and 0 bases at J, with 10 bases between the two ends. The CDR3 is 14 residues long. The CDR3 here is CASSERLMNTEAFF. CDR3 DNA sequence: TGTGCCAGCAGCGAAAGGCTCATGAACACTGAAGCTTTCTTT.

This chain uses TRBV9 with TRBJ2-1; perhaps D is TRBD1 or TRBD2 (5 bases each). V was shortened by 3 bases and J by 4 bases, with 14 bases between the two germline ends. This CDR3 has 15 residues. Germline-derived CDR1 and CDR2 are SGDLS and YYNGEE. The CDR3 nucleotides are TGTGCCAGCAGCGCAGCCGGGACGGTATACAATGAGCAGTTCTTC. It encodes CASSAAGTVYNEQFF.

The CDR3 nucleotides are TGTGCCAGCAGCAGGGCGGGTCAGGGTGACGAAAAACTGTTTTTT. Translated, it gives CASSRAGQGDEKLFF. The chain links TRBV4-2 to TRBJ1-4; D may be TRBD1 (5 bases). V was shortened by 5 bases and J by 8 bases, with 18 bases between the two germline ends. CDR1 LGHNA and CDR2 YNFKEQ come from the germline V gene. The CDR3 is 15 residues long.

The chain joins TRBV7-8 to TRBJ2-7; D is tentatively TRBD1 or TRBD2 (5 bases each). CDR3 length: 15 residues. Trimming removed 6 bases from V and 7 bases from J, with 22 bases in between. From germline, CDR1 is SGHVS and CDR2 FQNEAQ. The CDR3 sequence is CASRRTGTALWEQYF. Here the CDR3 DNA reads TGTGCCAGCAGACGCACCGGGACCGCCCTTTGGGAGCAGTACTTC. Complete variable domain (other parts from reference TRBV7-8 and TRBJ2-7): GAGVSQSPRYKVAKRGQDVALRCDPISGHVSLFWYQQALGQGPEFLTYFQNEAQLDKSGLPSDRFFAERPEGSVSTLKIQRTQQEDSAVYLCASRRTGTALWEQYFGPGTRLTVT.

The table lists this clone with a few counts. The chain is built from TRBV10-2 and TRBJ1-1, with D perhaps TRBD1 (5 bases). Germline V gene sequence: CDR1 WSHSY, CDR2 SAAADI. The CDR3 has 13 residues. Deletions cut 5 bases from V and 3 bases from J, with 10 bases between. The CDR3 is CASSFGADTEAFF. Written as DNA, the CDR3 is TGCGCCAGCAGTTTCGGGGCTGACACTGAAGCTTTCTTT.

The chain employs TRBV2 and TRBJ1-1, with TRBD1 matching 8 bases. The germline V gene has CDR1 SNHLY and CDR2 FYNNEI. The J segment lost 4 bases and the V segment lost 0 bases, leaving 7 bases of the junction unmatched. CDR3 length equals 16 residues. CDR3 sequence reads: CASSEAGPGGFTEAFF. DNA for the CDR3: TGTGCCAGCAGTGAAGCCGGACCAGGGGGCTTCACTGAAGCTTTCTTT.

The table lists this clone with a count of one. At one boundary the junction diverges from the germline segment, which might be a read error. V and J are TRBV5-1 and TRBJ1-2; 7 positions match TRBD1. This CDR3 has 13 amino acids. Germline V gene sequence: CDR1 SGHRS, CDR2 YFSETQ. The DNA for the CDR3 is TGCGTCAGCAGCTTTCCAGGACAGGATGGCTACACCTTC. Its translation is CVSSFPGQDGYTF.

The chain joins TRBV5-5 to TRBJ2-1, with unresolved D. Germline values: CDR1 SGHKS, CDR2 YYEKEE (reference sequence). This CDR3 region has 14 residues. Trimming took 4 bases from V and 4 from J, leaving 12 bases between them. DNA for the CDR3: TGTGCCAGCAGCCGTAGGATAGGGTACAATGAGCAGTTCTTC. This encodes CASSRRIGYNEQFF. Full variable domain (remainder filled in from reference TRBV5-5 and TRBJ2-1): DAGVTQSPTHLIKTRGQQVTLRCSPISGHKSVSWYQQVLGQGPQFIFQYYEKEERGRGNFPDRFSARQFPNYSSELNVNALLLGDSALYLCASSRRIGYNEQFFGPGTRLTVL.

The chain carries TRBV6-1 and TRBJ2-7; D is perhaps TRBD2 (6 bases). Per the germline V gene, CDR1 is MNHNS and CDR2 is SASEGT. The CDR3 consists of 14 residues. V dropped 8 bases and J dropped 3 bases, with 17 bases sitting between them. This CDR3 is CASGQEGIGYEQYF. CDR3 coding DNA: TGTGCCAGCGGGCAGGAGGGCATCGGCTACGAGCAGTACTTC.

V usage is TRBV6-1 and J usage is TRBJ1-5, with D maybe TRBD1 (5 bases). Deletions cut 3 bases from V and 0 bases from J, with 15 bases between. Germline CDR1 is MNHNS and CDR2 is SASEGT. CDR3 length equals 17 residues. DNA for the CDR3: TGTGCCAGCAGTGACTTTTTAGGCAGGGATAGCAATCAGCCCCAGCATTTT. This codes for CASSDFLGRDSNQPQHF.

This clone was detected only once. The chain recombines TRBV18 with TRBJ1-5; TRBD1 matches at 8 bases. The junction had 10 bases not matched to a gene; V was cut back by 2 bases and J by 4 bases. Germline-derived CDR1 and CDR2 are KGHSH and LQKENI. This CDR3 region has 17 residues. This CDR3 reads CASSPISTGGGNQPQHF. As DNA, the CDR3 is TGTGCCAGCTCACCAATTTCAACAGGGGGAGGTAATCAGCCCCAGCATTTT. Full variable domain (remainder filled in from reference TRBV18 and TRBJ1-5): NAGVMQNPRHLVRRRGQEARLRCSPMKGHSHVYWYRQLPEEGLKFMVYLQKENIIDESGMPKERFSAEFPKEGPSILRIQQVVRGDSAAYFCASSPISTGGGNQPQHFGDGTRLSIL.

This chain connects TRBV13 to TRBJ1-2, with D perhaps TRBD1 (5 bases). This CDR3 spans 19 amino acids. V lost 5 bases to trimming and J lost 1 base, with 26 bases between them. The V gene's germline CDR1 is PRHDT and CDR2 FYEKMQ (reference sequence). CDR3 in amino acids: CASSKTGRAGGGDNYGYTF. The CDR3 nucleotides read TGTGCCAGCAGCAAAACAGGACGCGCCGGTGGGGGGGATAACTATGGCTACACCTTC.

The chain employs TRBV18 and TRBJ1-3; D uncertain. The CDR3 covers 13 residues. Germline values: CDR1 KGHSH, CDR2 LQKENI. V was trimmed by 3 bases and J by 0 bases, leaving 3 bases between them. CDR3 amino acids: CASSPDSGNTIYF. The CDR3 DNA is TGTGCCAGCTCACCGGACTCTGGAAACACCATATATTTT.

The chain joins TRBV28 to TRBJ2-3; unclear D gene. V lost 2 bases and J lost 6, with 15 bases in between. The length of the CDR3 is 15 residues. Germline values: CDR1 MDHEN, CDR2 SYDVKM. The CDR3 region is CASSLITVESDTQYF. CDR3 nucleotides: TGTGCCAGCAGTTTAATAACAGTTGAGTCGGATACGCAGTATTTT.

The chain combines TRBV2 with TRBJ1-1, with a tentative D call TRBD1 (6 bases). Trimming took 6 bases from V and 6 from J, leaving 23 bases between them. CDR1 is SNHLY and CDR2 is FYNNEI in the germline V gene. This CDR3 comprises 16 residues. The CDR3 protein is CASSYFLGGLGSEAFF. The CDR3 bases are TGTGCCAGCAGCTACTTCTTGGGGGGGCTAGGCTCTGAAGCTTTCTTT. The full variable domain, its missing parts supplied by reference TRBV2 and TRBJ1-1, is EPEVTQTPSHQVTQMGQEVILRCVPISNHLYFYWYRQILGQKVEFLVSFYNNEISEKSEIFDDQFSVERPDGSNFTLKIRSTKLEDSAMYFCASSYFLGGLGSEAFFGQGTRLTVV.

CDR3 sequence (DNA): TGTGCCAGCAGCAAAGGACAGGGCCCAAGCTCTGGAAACACCATATATTTT. This encodes CASSKGQGPSSGNTIYF. The chain has TRBV7-6 and TRBJ1-3; TRBD1 agrees at 8 bases. The V gene end was trimmed by 5 bases and the J gene end by 0 bases; junction bases not matched to a gene: 9. This CDR3 region has 17 residues. Germline CDR1 and CDR2: SGHVS and FNYEAQ.

The chain links TRBV28 to TRBJ1-6; D remains ambiguous. V was pared by 2 bases and J by 9 bases, with 14 bases between. CDR1 MDHEN and CDR2 SYDVKM come from the germline V gene. This CDR3 region has 15 residues. The CDR3, as DNA: TGTGCCAGCAGTTTAAGCGCCGGGAGAATTTCACCCCTCCACTTT. Protein sequence: CASSLSAGRISPLHF.

CDR3 coding DNA: TGTGCCAGCAGTTTAACACCTCGCCCGACCGGGGTTCACACAGATACGCAGTATTTT. Protein: CASSLTPRPTGVHTDTQYF. This chain links TRBV27 with TRBJ2-3; TRBD2 is a possible D gene (5 bases). V lost 2 bases and J 2 bases, leaving 23 bases between the germline ends. The CDR3 length is 19 residues. Germline CDR1 reads MNHEY; CDR2 reads SMNVEV (reference sequence).

The V and J genes are TRBV5-1 and TRBJ2-7; D is ambiguous. Germline V gives CDR1 SGHRS, CDR2 YFSETQ. With 2 bases removed from V and 2 bases from J, the gap between germline ends came to 11 bases. CDR3 size: 14 residues. For the CDR3, the DNA is TGCGCCAGCAGCTTCGGCACAGATGCCTACGAGCAGTACTTC. Residues: CASSFGTDAYEQYF.

J is TRBJ1-6 and V is TRBV30, with D possibly matching TRBD1 (6 bases). V lost 1 base to trimming and J lost 7 bases, with 20 bases between them. Germline V lookup: CDR1 GTSNPN, CDR2 SVGIG (reference sequence). This CDR3 has 17 residues. CDR3 loop: CAWSDPSTGFINSPLHF. The CDR3 DNA sequence: TGTGCCTGGAGTGACCCATCTACAGGGTTTATCAATTCACCCCTCCACTTT.

This clone has more than one count but fewer than ten. The rearrangement joins TRBV2 to TRBJ2-5; no reliable D call. With 5 bases removed from V and 11 bases from J, the gap between germline ends came to 21 bases. In germline, CDR1 is SNHLY, CDR2 FYNNEI. The CDR3 loop spans 14 amino acids. In DNA form, the CDR3 reads TGTGCCAGCAGTCGTATAGATGAGAAAGAGGAGCAGTACTTC. This encodes CASSRIDEKEEQYF.

The CDR3, as DNA: TGTGCCAGCAGCCGGACTGACACCTACGAGCAGTACTTC. As protein: CASSRTDTYEQYF. The chain is built from TRBV5-4 and TRBJ2-7, with D possibly TRBD2 on 5 matching bases. This CDR3 comprises 13 residues. Looked up from germline, CDR1 is SGHNT and CDR2 is YYREEE (reference sequence). V lost 4 bases to trimming and J lost 2 bases, with 10 bases between them.

J is TRBJ1-5 and V is TRBV7-8, with no clear D. The CDR3 length is 14 residues. Trimming removed 7 bases at V and 6 bases at J, with 16 bases between. Germline loops: CDR1 SGHVS, CDR2 FQNEAQ. CDR3 bases: TGTGCCAGCACCCCAACCGGGCGCGGTCAGCCCCAGCATTTT. This encodes CASTPTGRGQPQHF.

The V call is TRBV5-4, the J call TRBJ1-6; weak D call: TRBD1 (5 bases). CDR3 size: 17 residues. V lost 0 bases and J lost 7, with 17 bases in between. CDR1 and CDR2 (germline): SGHNT, YYREEE (reference sequence). As DNA, the CDR3 is TGTGCCAGCAGCTTGGTAACGGGGGTAATTTGGAATTCACCCCTCCACTTT. Its protein is CASSLVTGVIWNSPLHF.

The chain carries TRBV7-2 and TRBJ2-7, with 8 bases lining up with TRBD2. The length of the CDR3 is 16 residues. V shed 5 bases, J shed 0 bases, and the junction held 9 bases outside the gene matches. Looked up from germline, CDR1 is SGHTA and CDR2 is FQGNSA. CDR3 nucleotides: TGTGCCAGCAGCAAGTACGGGGGGGAAACCTCCTACGAGCAGTACTTC. Translation: CASSKYGGETSYEQYF.

This chain connects TRBV11-2 to TRBJ2-5; TRBD2 matches 7 bases. The end of the DNA aligns better with TRBJ2-7, so the J call may be wrong. CDR3 length equals 13 residues. Germline loops: CDR1 SGHAT, CDR2 FQNNGV. CDR3 bases: TGTGCCAGCAGCCGGACTAGAGACTACGAGCAGTACTTC. Protein sequence: CASSRTRDYEQYF.